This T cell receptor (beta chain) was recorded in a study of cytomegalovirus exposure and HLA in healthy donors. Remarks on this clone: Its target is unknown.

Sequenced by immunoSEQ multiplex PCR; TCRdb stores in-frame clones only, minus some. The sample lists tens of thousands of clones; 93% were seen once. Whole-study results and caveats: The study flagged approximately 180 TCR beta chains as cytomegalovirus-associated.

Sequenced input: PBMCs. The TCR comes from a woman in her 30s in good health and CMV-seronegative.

DNA of the CDR3: TGTGCCAGCAGCTCGAGGGCAGATACGCAGTATTTT. Its translation is CASSSRADTQYF. The chain uses TRBV5-4 and TRBJ2-3, with a weak D call TRBD2 (5 bases). The germline V and J ends were trimmed by 3 bases and 4 bases, with 6 bases remaining between them. The CDR3 covers 12 residues. Germline V gene lookup returns CDR1 SGHNT and CDR2 YYREEE (reference sequence).